This TCR beta chain stems from a study of T cells after yellow fever vaccination. Each CDR3 protein gets one entry after TCRdb re-called the 5' RACE reads with MiXCR. The sample includes roughly 340,000 distinct CDR3 sequences, over 8% of them seen just once. This TCR was recovered from a man aged 18-30 years who received the YFV17D yellow fever vaccine. Here the sequenced sample was PBMCs, taken on the day of the first yellow fever vaccination.

The CDR3 nucleotides are TGCAGCGTACTCATAAGTGGTACGCAGTATTTT. Its translation is CSVLISGTQYF. This chain joins TRBV29-1 and TRBJ2-3, with no clear D. This CDR3 has 11 residues. Trimming removed 6 bases from V and 8 bases from J, with 12 bases in between. CDR1 and CDR2 from the germline V gene are SQVTM and ANQGSEA.